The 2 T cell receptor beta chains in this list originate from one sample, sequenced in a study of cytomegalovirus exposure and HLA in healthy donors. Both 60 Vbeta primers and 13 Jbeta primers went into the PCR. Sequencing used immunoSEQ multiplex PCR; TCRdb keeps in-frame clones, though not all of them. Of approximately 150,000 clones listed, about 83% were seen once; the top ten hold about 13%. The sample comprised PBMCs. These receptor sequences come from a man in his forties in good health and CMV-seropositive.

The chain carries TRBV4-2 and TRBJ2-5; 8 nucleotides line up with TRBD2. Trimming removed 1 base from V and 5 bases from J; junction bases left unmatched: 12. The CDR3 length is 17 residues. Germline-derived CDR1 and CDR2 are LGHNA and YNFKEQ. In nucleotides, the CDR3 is TGTGCCAGCAGCCAAGGTGCGAGCGGGAGTGGTGTGGAGACCCAGTACTTC. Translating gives CASSQGASGSGVETQYF.

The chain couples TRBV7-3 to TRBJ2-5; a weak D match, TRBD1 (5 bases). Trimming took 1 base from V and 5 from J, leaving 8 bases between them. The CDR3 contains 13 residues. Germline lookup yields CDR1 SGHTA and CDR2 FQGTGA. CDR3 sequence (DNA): TGTGCCAGCAGCTTAAATAGGGGTGAGACCCAGTACTTC. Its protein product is CASSLNRGETQYF.